Here is one T cell receptor (beta chain) with its context. What this receptor recognizes is not known. There are no base qualities to consult, and no much larger clone falls within one base. This specimen comes from a study of blood T cell repertoires in COVID-19 (dated by TCRdb to 2020 to 2022). For the study in its entirety: The collaborator samples originated in the United States, Italy and Spain and spanned the acute and convalescent phases of COVID-19. The material from the prospective study consisted of cDNA or gDNA derived from T cells, B-cell-depleted T cells, or PBMCs. Samples were obtained from the ongoing ImmuneRACE study (first 160 participants) and from some 1,300 subjects provided by 6 global collaborators. The repertoires were released in a freely available public database meant as a resource for research on the immune response to SARS-CoV-2. Where available, HLA class I and class II types were obtained from metadata supplied by the sample provider rather than from assay-based typing. Subjects who had been exposed to COVID-19, were actively infected with it, or had recovered from it provided the deeply sampled blood TCRbeta repertoires that made up the dataset. The sample metadata nearly always contained a de-identified subject ID, COVID-19 status, age in years and sex.

Results and caveats for the whole study, not just this receptor: Clinical and demographic metadata were provided uncurated, with the amount varying by source and participant.

TCRbeta CDR3 regions were amplified from genomic DNA by means of the immunoSEQ Assay, a bias-controlled multiplex PCR. As for how the authors treated the data: The number of nucleated cells in each sample was estimated from the amplification of reference gene primers within the assay. To quantify the absolute abundance of each unique TCRbeta CDR3 rearrangement, sequence reads were collapsed and filtered. For each sample, productive Simpson clonality was calculated by taking the square root of Simpson's diversity index across productive rearrangements. TCRdb mirrors the immuneACCESS table, restricted to in-frame sequences. Some clones are absent from its copies; in checked studies, under half trace to an unresolved V gene, and the reason for the others is unknown. That table supplies the V and J calls and clone size; D and trimming were determined from the DNA. The table for this sample lists tens of thousands of clones; 70% to 90% of them were counted only once. Together, the top ten hold around 7% of the sample.

Germline trimming: 3 bases from V, 4 bases from J; junction bases outside gene matches: 5. Looking up the germline V gene yields CDR1 KGHSH and CDR2 LQKENI. The CDR3 measures 15 amino acids from cysteine to phenylalanine. The CDR3 DNA has 45 bases and is translated from base 1. Whole blood was collected in K2EDTA tubes by collaborating institutions according to the institutions' own protocols. For TCRbeta analysis, collaborators shipped samples in one of three forms: frozen whole blood, isolated PBMCs, or DNA extracted from either of those sample types. The source is a human donor with acute or convalescent COVID-19. The donor label of this sample is uncertain. Recombination linked TRBV18 to TRBJ1-3, with 8 central nucleotides matching TRBD1. The specimen sequenced was peripheral blood. For the CDR3, the sequence is CASSPTWDRGNTIYF. The sequence in DNA is TGTGCCAGCTCACCCACTTGGGACAGGGGAAACACCATATATTTT.